These 8 T cell receptor beta chains were all obtained from the same sample, sequenced in a study of T cells in Graves' hyperthyroidism and ophthalmopathy. TCR beta CDR3 regions were amplified from RNA. The TCR CDR3 was amplified in a first-round RT-PCR using the HTBI primer set. One entry per CDR3 protein, called by TCRdb with MiXCR from the multiplex PCR reads. In the table there are about 740,000 distinct CDR3 sequences, 14% of which are singletons. Sequencing was performed on blood. The source is a woman younger than 35 with Graves' hyperthyroidism.

This clonotype has at least ten counts. V is TRBV6-1 and J is TRBJ1-1; 11 nucleotides match TRBD1. The germline V gene encodes CDR1 MNHNS and CDR2 SASEGT. The V segment lost 2 bases and the J segment 5 bases; nucleotides outside the gene matches: 16. CDR3 length equals 19 residues. The CDR3 DNA reads as TGTGCCAGCAGTGAAATCCGTCCTCGGACAGGGGGCGCGGGGACTGAAGCTTTCTTT. Residues: CASSEIRPRTGGAGTEAFF.

The sample holds many counts of this clonotype. The chain couples TRBV2 to TRBJ2-7; 12 bases align to TRBD2. The J segment lost 8 bases and the V segment lost 10 bases, leaving 9 bases of the junction unmatched. Germline V gene data show CDR1 as SNHLY and CDR2 as FYNNEI. This CDR3 comprises 13 residues. The CDR3 DNA sequence: TGTGCCATCAAATCTAGCGGGAGGGGGAAGCAGTACTTC. Translation: CAIKSSGRGKQYF.

This clonotype was seen repeatedly, ten times or more. The chain links TRBV11-2 to TRBJ2-1; D possibly corresponds to TRBD1 (6 bases). This CDR3 has 13 residues. Germline V gene data show CDR1 as SGHAT and CDR2 as FQNNGV. Trimming removed 2 bases at V and 10 bases at J, with 12 bases between. CDR3: CASSLTGQGEQFF. DNA of the CDR3: TGTGCCAGCAGCTTAACGGGTCAGGGGGAGCAGTTCTTC.

The rearrangement joins TRBV6-1 to TRBJ1-5; 7 positions agree with TRBD1. V lost 5 bases, J lost 3 bases, and 4 bases stayed unmatched. The CDR3 sequence is 14 residues long. Germline V gene lookup returns CDR1 MNHNS and CDR2 SASEGT. The CDR3: CASSQDRDNQPQHF. The CDR3 DNA is TGTGCCAGCAGTCAAGACAGGGACAATCAGCCCCAGCATTTT.

The chain combines TRBV2 with TRBJ1-5; D perhaps matches TRBD1 (6 bases). V was cut by 2 bases and J by 0 bases, with 8 bases left in between. Germline V lookup: CDR1 SNHLY, CDR2 FYNNEI. There are 15 residues in the CDR3. CDR3 bases: TGTGCCAGCAGTGAACAGGGGATTAGCAATCAGCCCCAGCATTTT. It is translated as CASSEQGISNQPQHF. The whole variable domain, filled in from reference TRBV2 and TRBJ1-5, reads EPEVTQTPSHQVTQMGQEVILRCVPISNHLYFYWYRQILGQKVEFLVSFYNNEISEKSEIFDDQFSVERPDGSNFTLKIRSTKLEDSAMYFCASSEQGISNQPQHFGDGTRLSIL.

This clonotype was detected only a few times. V and J are TRBV6-5 and TRBJ1-6, with D tentatively TRBD1 (5 bases). The V and J ends lost 0 bases and 5 bases respectively, with 14 bases between them. Germline V CDR1 and CDR2: MNHEY, SVGAGI. The CDR3 loop spans 17 amino acids. Here the CDR3 reads CASSYSGGRSNNSPLHF. The CDR3, as DNA: TGTGCCAGCAGTTACTCGGGGGGAAGATCAAATAATTCACCCCTCCACTTT.

This clonotype was recorded many times. The J gene is TRBJ2-7, the V gene TRBV7-9; D possibly corresponds to TRBD2 (5 bases). The V and J ends lost 2 bases and 7 bases respectively, with 15 bases between them. The length of the CDR3 is 14 residues. Germline CDR1 reads SEHNR; CDR2 reads FQNEAQ (reference sequence). The CDR3 DNA reads TGTGCCAGCAGCTTACCCGGGGTGACGGGGGAGCAGTACTTC. Translating gives CASSLPGVTGEQYF.

This clonotype was counted at least ten times. V and J are TRBV20-1 and TRBJ1-1; D is unclear. Per germline, CDR1 DFQATT and CDR2 SNEGSKA (reference sequence). V lost 5 bases, J lost 2 bases, and 12 bases lay in between. The CDR3 is made up of 13 amino acids. CDR3 nucleotides: TGCAGTGCTCGGTCGTCAGCCAACACTGAAGCTTTCTTT. This codes for CSARSSANTEAFF.